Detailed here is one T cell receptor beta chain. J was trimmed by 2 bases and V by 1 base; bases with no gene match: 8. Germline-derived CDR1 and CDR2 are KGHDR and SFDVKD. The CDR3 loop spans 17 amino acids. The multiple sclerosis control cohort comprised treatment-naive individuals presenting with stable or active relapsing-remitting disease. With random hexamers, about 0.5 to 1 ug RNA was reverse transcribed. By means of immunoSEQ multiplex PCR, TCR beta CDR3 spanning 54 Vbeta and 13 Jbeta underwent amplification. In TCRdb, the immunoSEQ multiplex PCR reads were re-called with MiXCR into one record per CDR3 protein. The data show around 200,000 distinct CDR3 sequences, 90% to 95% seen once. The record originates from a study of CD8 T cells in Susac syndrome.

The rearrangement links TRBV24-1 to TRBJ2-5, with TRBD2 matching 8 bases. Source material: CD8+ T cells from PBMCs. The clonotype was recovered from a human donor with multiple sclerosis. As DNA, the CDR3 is TGTGCCACCAGTGATTTAGGGCTAGCGGGCGATCAAGAGACCCAGTACTTC. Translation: CATSDLGLAGDQETQYF.